This T cell receptor beta chain appears in the sequencing data of a study of shared clonotypes between healthy human individuals. The data were produced by immunoSEQ multiplex PCR, yet TCRdb's version contains in-frame clones alone and is incomplete. The table has 1,500,000 or so clones, over 95% seen once. All participating donors were Caucasian adults from Nashville, Tennessee. Germline lookup yields CDR1 SQVTM and CDR2 ANQGSEA. The CDR3 has 13 amino acids. Trimming pared 7 bases from V and 8 bases from J, leaving 20 bases between. The receptor was isolated from a man aged 25 to 40 in good health. The chain carries TRBV29-1 and TRBJ1-1, with D maybe TRBD1 (5 bases). The sample comprised naive CD4+ T cells sorted from blood. Noted subset: CD45RA+ positively selected. The CDR3 region is CSAGQLVGGEAFF. The CDR3 coding sequence is TGCAGCGCCGGACAACTTGTTGGAGGCGAAGCTTTCTTT.